Below are 15 T cell receptor beta chains sequenced from a single sample in a study of chemoradiotherapy in HPV16-positive cancers. Clones were sequenced by immunoSEQ multiplex PCR, and TCRdb holds only the in-frame ones, with some missing. The data show approximately 12,000 clones, 70% to 80% seen once. Sampling was conducted from a patient who underwent chemoradiotherapy. These TCRs come from a human donor with HPV-associated anogenital cancer.

The chain couples TRBV7-9 to TRBJ2-7, with 12 bases matching TRBD2. In germline, CDR1 is SEHNR, CDR2 FQNEAQ (reference sequence). The CDR3 is 18 amino acids. With V trimmed by 0 bases and J by 4 bases, 10 bases remained unmatched. DNA of the CDR3: TGTGCCAGCAGCTTAGCCAGGGGGCTAGGGACTAGCGGGTACGAGCAGTACTTC. This translates into CASSLARGLGTSGYEQYF.

The CDR3 DNA reads TGTGCCAGCAGTCCACCAGGGGGGATGAAGCAGTTCTTC. Residues: CASSPPGGMKQFF. The chain combines TRBV7-9 with TRBJ2-1, with D perhaps TRBD1 (7 bases). Germline loops: CDR1 SEHNR, CDR2 FQNEAQ (reference sequence). This CDR3 comprises 13 residues. With 6 bases removed from V and 11 bases from J, the gap between germline ends came to 17 bases.

The gene calls are TRBV11-2 and TRBJ2-7; a possible D gene is TRBD1 (6 bases). The V gene's germline CDR1 is SGHAT and CDR2 FQNNGV. The CDR3 is made up of 15 amino acids. Between the trimmed V and J ends, which lost 0 bases and 1 base, there was a span of 10 bases. The CDR3 DNA reads as TGTGCCAGCAGCTTAGAAGGGGGTCGGTCCTACGAGCAGTACTTC. As protein: CASSLEGGRSYEQYF.

This chain uses TRBV11-2 with TRBJ1-1; D remains unclear. Germline assignment: CDR1 SGHAT and CDR2 FQNNGV. Trimming took 5 bases from V and 3 from J, leaving 19 bases between them. The CDR3 sequence is 16 residues long. The DNA of the CDR3 is TGTGCCAGCAGCAGATTCCCCGGACCTGGGGACACTGAAGCTTTCTTT. This encodes CASSRFPGPGDTEAFF.

The chain couples TRBV5-1 to TRBJ2-2, with 8 bases identical to TRBD2. The CDR3 contains 14 residues. Per the germline V gene, CDR1 is SGHRS and CDR2 is YFSETQ. V dropped 1 base and J dropped 6; count of bases not matched to a gene: 2. CDR3 nucleotide sequence: TGCGCCAGCAGCTTGTCGGGGGGGTCCGGGGAGCTGTTTTTT. Translated: CASSLSGGSGELFF.

The chain uses TRBV30 and TRBJ2-3, with D possibly being TRBD1 or TRBD2 (5 bases each). Trimming took off 5 bases at V and 8 bases at J, with 17 bases between the two ends. Germline CDR1 GTSNPN, CDR2 SVGIG (reference sequence). The CDR3 is made up of 13 amino acids. The CDR3 DNA reads TGTGCCTGGGGGGGTCGCGGCCCAGTTACGCAGTATTTT. Protein: CAWGGRGPVTQYF.

The chain recombines TRBV7-9 with TRBJ2-7, with D maybe TRBD2 (5 bases). Trimming pared 1 base from V and 0 bases from J, leaving 10 bases between. The length of the CDR3 is 15 residues. Germline V gives CDR1 SEHNR, CDR2 FQNEAQ (reference sequence). The CDR3 region has the DNA TGTGCCAGCAGCTTAGGGACTGGATCCTCCTACGAGCAGTACTTC. This sequence encodes CASSLGTGSSYEQYF.

The genes are TRBV5-1 and TRBJ2-5; 8 bases agree with TRBD1. With 4 bases clipped from V and 2 bases from J, the junction kept 4 bases outside the gene matches. CDR3 length: 14 residues. The germline V gene has CDR1 SGHRS and CDR2 YFSETQ. This CDR3 reads CASSKDRVQETQYF. The CDR3 bases are TGCGCCAGCAGCAAGGACAGGGTACAAGAGACCCAGTACTTC. Filled out from reference TRBV5-1 and TRBJ2-5, the complete variable domain reads KAGVTQTPRYLIKTRGQQVTLSCSPISGHRSVSWYQQTPGQGLQFLFEYFSETQRNKGNFPGRFSGRQFSNSRSEMNVSTLELGDSALYLCASSKDRVQETQYFGPGTRLLVL.

This clone appeared a single time. The rearrangement links TRBV6-5 to TRBJ2-7, with 13 nucleotides matching TRBD2. Germline CDR1 MNHEY, CDR2 SVGAGI. The CDR3 contains 14 residues. J was trimmed by 4 bases and V by 4 bases; bases with no gene match: 1. CDR3 region: CASSSLAGGYEQYF. The DNA of the CDR3 is TGTGCCAGCAGTTCACTAGCGGGAGGGTACGAGCAGTACTTC.

The V call is TRBV28, the J call TRBJ2-1; 11 bases fit TRBD2. The trim removed 5 bases at V and 7 bases at J, leaving 10 bases unmatched. This CDR3 spans 16 amino acids. The germline gives CDR1 MDHEN, CDR2 SYDVKM. CDR3 in DNA: TGTGCCAGCAGTCCTTCCCTAGCGGGAGGAGTGAATGAGCAGTTCTTC. Translating gives CASSPSLAGGVNEQFF. Variable domain in full (rest from reference TRBV28 and TRBJ2-1): DVKVTQSSRYLVKRTGEKVFLECVQDMDHENMFWYRQDPGLGLRLIYFSYDVKMKEKGDIPEGYSVSREKKERFSLILESASTNQTSMYLCASSPSLAGGVNEQFFGPGTRLTVL.

V and J are TRBV6-6 and TRBJ1-4; no clear D gene. CDR3 size: 12 residues. Germline V CDR1 and CDR2: MNHNY, SVGAGI (reference sequence). The V and J ends lost 2 bases and 7 bases respectively, with 5 bases between them. CDR3 loop: CASSYNVEKLFF. As DNA, the CDR3 is TGTGCCAGCAGTTACAATGTTGAAAAACTGTTTTTT.

A single count supports this clone. As DNA, the CDR3 is TGTGCCAGCAGCCGGGACGGCCGCCGCGAGCAGTACTTC. It translates to CASSRDGRREQYF. The gene calls are TRBV5-5 and TRBJ2-7, with D perhaps assigned TRBD1 or TRBD2 (5 bases each). V gave up 4 bases and J gave up 6 bases, with 14 bases separating them. The CDR3 length is 13 residues. CDR1 SGHKS and CDR2 YYEKEE come from the germline V gene (reference sequence).

This clone was found a few times. This chain uses TRBV18 with TRBJ2-5; D possibly corresponds to TRBD1 (6 bases). CDR3 length: 13 amino acids. Germline assignment: CDR1 KGHSH and CDR2 LQKENI. Trimming left V 6 bases short and J 2 bases short, with 10 bases between. CDR3 loop: CASSRGSQETQYF. DNA of the CDR3: TGTGCCAGCTCCAGGGGAAGTCAAGAGACCCAGTACTTC.

This clone was seen a few times. This chain uses TRBV6-1 with TRBJ1-2; no clear D gene. Deletions cut 3 bases from V and 8 bases from J, with 13 bases between. Germline values: CDR1 MNHNS, CDR2 SASEGT. The CDR3 runs to 13 residues. CDR3 nucleotides: TGTGCCAGCAGTGACAGGCTCATGGGCGGCTACACCTTC. Its translation is CASSDRLMGGYTF.

The CDR3 is CASSLEPPQETQYF. In DNA, the CDR3 is TGCGCCAGCAGCTTGGAACCGCCGCAAGAGACCCAGTACTTC. The chain has TRBV5-1 and TRBJ2-5; D unresolved. In germline, CDR1 is SGHRS, CDR2 YFSETQ. CDR3 size: 14 residues. Between the trimmed V and J ends, which lost 0 bases and 2 bases, there was a span of 8 bases.